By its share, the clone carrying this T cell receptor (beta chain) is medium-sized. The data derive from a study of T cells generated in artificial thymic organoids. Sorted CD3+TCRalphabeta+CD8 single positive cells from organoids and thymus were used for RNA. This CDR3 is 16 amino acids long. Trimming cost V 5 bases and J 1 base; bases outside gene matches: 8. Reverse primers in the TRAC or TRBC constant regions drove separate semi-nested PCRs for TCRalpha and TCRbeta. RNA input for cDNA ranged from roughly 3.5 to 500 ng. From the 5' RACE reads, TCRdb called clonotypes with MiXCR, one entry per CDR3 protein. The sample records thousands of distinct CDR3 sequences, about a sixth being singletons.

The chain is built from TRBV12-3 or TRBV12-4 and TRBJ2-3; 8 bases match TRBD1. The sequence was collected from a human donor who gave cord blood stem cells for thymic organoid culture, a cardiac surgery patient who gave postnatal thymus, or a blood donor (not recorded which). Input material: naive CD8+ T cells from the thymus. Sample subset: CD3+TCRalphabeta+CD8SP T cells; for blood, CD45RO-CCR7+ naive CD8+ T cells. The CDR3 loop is CASSLRQGLGTDTQYF. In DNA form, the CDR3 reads TGTGCCAGCAGTCTACGACAGGGGTTAGGCACAGATACGCAGTATTTT.